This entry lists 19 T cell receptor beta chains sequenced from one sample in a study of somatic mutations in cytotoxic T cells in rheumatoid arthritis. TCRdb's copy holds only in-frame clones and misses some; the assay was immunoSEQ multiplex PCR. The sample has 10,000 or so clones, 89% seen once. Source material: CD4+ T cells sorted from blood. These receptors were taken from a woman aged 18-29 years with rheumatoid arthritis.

The CDR3 here is CASSSSGLLGTQYF. DNA for the CDR3: TGTGCCAGTAGTAGTTCGGGACTACTGGGGACGCAGTATTTT. The chain employs TRBV19 and TRBJ2-3; 7 bases are shared with TRBD2. This CDR3 region has 14 residues. V dropped 4 bases and J dropped 9; count of bases not matched to a gene: 10. Germline lookup yields CDR1 LNHDA and CDR2 SQIVND (reference sequence).

Here the CDR3 reads CATSRASAGAGELFF. As DNA, the CDR3 is TGTGCCACCAGCAGAGCGTCCGCCGGGGCCGGGGAGCTGTTTTTT. The chain joins TRBV15 to TRBJ2-2; D possibly corresponds to TRBD2 (5 bases). CDR1 and CDR2 from the germline V gene are LNHNV and YYDKDF (reference sequence). V lost 1 base and J lost 6, with 12 bases in between. The CDR3 covers 15 residues. The complete variable domain, with remaining parts taken from reference TRBV15 and TRBJ2-2, reads DAMVIQNPRYQVTQFGKPVTLSCSQTLNHNVMYWYQQKSSQAPKLLFHYYDKDFNNEADTPDNFQSRRPNTSFCFLDIRSPGLGDTAMYLCATSRASAGAGELFFGEGSRLTVL.

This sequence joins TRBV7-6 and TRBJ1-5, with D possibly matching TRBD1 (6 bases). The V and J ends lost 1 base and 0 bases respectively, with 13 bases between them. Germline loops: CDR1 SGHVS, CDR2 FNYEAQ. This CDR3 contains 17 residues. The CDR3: CASSLGARTVSNQPQHF. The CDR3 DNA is TGTGCCAGCAGCTTAGGCGCCCGGACAGTTAGCAATCAGCCCCAGCATTTT.

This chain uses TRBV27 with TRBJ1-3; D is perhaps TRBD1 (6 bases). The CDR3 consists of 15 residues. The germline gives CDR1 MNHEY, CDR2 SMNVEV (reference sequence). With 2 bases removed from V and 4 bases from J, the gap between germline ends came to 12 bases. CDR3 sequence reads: CASSLTGGPGNTIYF. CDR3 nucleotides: TGTGCCAGCAGTTTAACTGGGGGCCCAGGAAACACCATATATTTT.

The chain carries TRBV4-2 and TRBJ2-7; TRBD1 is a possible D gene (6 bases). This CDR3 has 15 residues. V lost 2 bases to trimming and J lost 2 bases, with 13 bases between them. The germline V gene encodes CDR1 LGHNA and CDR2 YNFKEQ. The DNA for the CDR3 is TGTGCCAGCAGCCAAAGACCAGGGGAACCCTACGAGCAGTACTTC. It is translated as CASSQRPGEPYEQYF.

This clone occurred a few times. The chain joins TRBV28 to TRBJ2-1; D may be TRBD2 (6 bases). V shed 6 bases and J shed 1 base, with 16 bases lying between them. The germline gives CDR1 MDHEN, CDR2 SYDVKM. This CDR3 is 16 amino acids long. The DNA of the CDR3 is TGTGCCAGCAGGATTAGCGGTTTCTCTTCCTACAATGAGCAGTTCTTC. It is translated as CASRISGFSSYNEQFF. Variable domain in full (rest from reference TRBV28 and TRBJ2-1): DVKVTQSSRYLVKRTGEKVFLECVQDMDHENMFWYRQDPGLGLRLIYFSYDVKMKEKGDIPEGYSVSREKKERFSLILESASTNQTSMYLCASRISGFSSYNEQFFGPGTRLTVL.

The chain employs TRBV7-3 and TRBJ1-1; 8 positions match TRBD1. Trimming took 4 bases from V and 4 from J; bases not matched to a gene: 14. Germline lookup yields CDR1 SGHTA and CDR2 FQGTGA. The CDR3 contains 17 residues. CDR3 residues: CASSSQGGNSGITEAFF. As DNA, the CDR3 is TGTGCCAGCAGCTCACAGGGGGGAAATAGTGGGATCACTGAAGCTTTCTTT. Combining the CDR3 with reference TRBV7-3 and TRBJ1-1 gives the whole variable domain GAGVSQTPSNKVTEKGKYVELRCDPISGHTALYWYRQSLGQGPEFLIYFQGTGAADDSGLPNDRFFAVRPEGSVSTLKIQRTERGDSAVYLCASSSQGGNSGITEAFFGQGTRLTVV.

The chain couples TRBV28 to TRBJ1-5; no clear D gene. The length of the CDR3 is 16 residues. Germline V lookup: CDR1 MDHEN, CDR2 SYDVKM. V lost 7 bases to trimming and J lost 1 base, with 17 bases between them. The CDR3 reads CASTPDRVFSNQPQHF. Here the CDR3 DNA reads TGTGCCAGCACCCCCGATCGGGTCTTCAGCAATCAGCCCCAGCATTTT.

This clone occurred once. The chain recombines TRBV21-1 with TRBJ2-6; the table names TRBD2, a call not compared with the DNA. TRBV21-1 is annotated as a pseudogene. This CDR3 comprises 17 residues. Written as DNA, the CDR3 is TGTGCCAGCATTCCGACTAGCCCTAGCTCTGGGGCCAACGTCCTGACTTTC. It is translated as CASIPTSPSSGANVLTF.

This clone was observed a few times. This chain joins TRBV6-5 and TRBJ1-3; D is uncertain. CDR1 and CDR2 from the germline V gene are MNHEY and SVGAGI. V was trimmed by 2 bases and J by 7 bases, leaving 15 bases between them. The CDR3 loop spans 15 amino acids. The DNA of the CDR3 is TGTGCCAGCAGTTACAAGTCGAGGCCTGCGAACACCATATATTTT. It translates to CASSYKSRPANTIYF.

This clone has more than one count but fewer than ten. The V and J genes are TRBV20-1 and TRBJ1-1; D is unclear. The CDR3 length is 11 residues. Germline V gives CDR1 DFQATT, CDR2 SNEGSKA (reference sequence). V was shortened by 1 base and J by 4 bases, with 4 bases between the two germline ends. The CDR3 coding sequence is TGCAGTGCTAGAGTTAGCACTGAAGCTTTCTTT. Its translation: CSARVSTEAFF.

The CDR3 sequence: CASSHIEPEMGTQYF. CDR3 nucleotides: TGTGCCAGCAGCCACATTGAACCGGAGATGGGGACCCAGTACTTC. This chain joins TRBV27 and TRBJ2-5; D remains unclear. Germline CDR1 reads MNHEY; CDR2 reads SMNVEV (reference sequence). Trimming left V 6 bases short and J 7 bases short, with 21 bases between. This CDR3 is built from 15 residues.

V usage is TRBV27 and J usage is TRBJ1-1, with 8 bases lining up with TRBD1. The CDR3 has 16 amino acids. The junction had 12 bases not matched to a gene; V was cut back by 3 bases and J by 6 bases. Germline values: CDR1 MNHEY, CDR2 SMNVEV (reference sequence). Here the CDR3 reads CASSFGQGGGGAEAFF. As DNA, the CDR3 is TGTGCCAGCAGTTTCGGACAGGGAGGGGGGGGCGCTGAAGCTTTCTTT.

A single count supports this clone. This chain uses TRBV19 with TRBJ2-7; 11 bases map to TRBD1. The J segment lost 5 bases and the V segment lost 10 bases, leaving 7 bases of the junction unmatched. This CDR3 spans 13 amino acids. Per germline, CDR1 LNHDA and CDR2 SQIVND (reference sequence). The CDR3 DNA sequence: TGTGCCACCTCGGGACAGGGGGTCCACGAGCAGTACTTC. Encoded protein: CATSGQGVHEQYF.

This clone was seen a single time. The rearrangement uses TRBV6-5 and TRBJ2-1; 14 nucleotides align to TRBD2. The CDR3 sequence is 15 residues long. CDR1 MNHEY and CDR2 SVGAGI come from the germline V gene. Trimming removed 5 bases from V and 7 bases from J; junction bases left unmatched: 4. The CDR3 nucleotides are TGTGCCAGCAGTCAACGACTAGCGGGGGGGAATGAGCAGTTCTTC. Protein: CASSQRLAGGNEQFF.

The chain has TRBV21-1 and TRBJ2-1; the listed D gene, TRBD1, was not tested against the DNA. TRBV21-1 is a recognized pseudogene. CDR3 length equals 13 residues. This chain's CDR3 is CASSRGHYNEQFF. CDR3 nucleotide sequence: TGTGCCAGCAGCAGGGGGCACTACAATGAGCAGTTCTTC.

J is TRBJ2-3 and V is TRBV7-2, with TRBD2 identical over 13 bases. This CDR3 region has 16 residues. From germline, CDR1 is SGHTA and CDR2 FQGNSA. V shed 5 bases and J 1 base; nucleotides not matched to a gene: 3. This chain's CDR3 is CASSRTSGGRTDTQYF. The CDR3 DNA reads TGTGCCAGCAGCAGGACTAGCGGGGGCCGCACAGATACGCAGTATTTT. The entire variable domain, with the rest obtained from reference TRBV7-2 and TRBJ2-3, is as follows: GAGVSQSPSNKVTEKGKDVELRCDPISGHTALYWYRQSLGQGLEFLIYFQGNSAPDKSGLPSDRFSAERTGGSVSTLTIQRTQQEDSAVYLCASSRTSGGRTDTQYFGPGTRLTVL.

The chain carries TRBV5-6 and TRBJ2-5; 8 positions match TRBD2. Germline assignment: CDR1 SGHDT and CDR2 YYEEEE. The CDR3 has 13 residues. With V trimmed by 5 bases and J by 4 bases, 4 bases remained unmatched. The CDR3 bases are TGTGCCAGCAGTCGGACTAGCCCAGAGACCCAGTACTTC. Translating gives CASSRTSPETQYF.

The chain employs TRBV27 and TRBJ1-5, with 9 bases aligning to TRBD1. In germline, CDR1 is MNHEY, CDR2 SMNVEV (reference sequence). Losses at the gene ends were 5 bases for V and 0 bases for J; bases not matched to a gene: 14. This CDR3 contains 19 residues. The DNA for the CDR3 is TGTGCCAGCAGTCTAATACGAACCGGGACAGGGAATAGCAATCAGCCCCAGCATTTT. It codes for CASSLIRTGTGNSNQPQHF.